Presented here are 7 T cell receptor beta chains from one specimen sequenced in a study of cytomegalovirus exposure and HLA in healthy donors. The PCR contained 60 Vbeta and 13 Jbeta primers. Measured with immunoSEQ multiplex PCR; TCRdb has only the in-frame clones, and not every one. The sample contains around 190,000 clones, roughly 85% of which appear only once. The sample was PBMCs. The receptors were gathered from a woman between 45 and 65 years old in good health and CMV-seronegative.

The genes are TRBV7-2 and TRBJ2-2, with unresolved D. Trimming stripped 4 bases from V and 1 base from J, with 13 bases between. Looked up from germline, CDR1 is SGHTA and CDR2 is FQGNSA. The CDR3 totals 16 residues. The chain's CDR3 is CASSSARNKNTGELFF. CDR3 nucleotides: TGTGCCAGCAGCTCAGCGAGGAACAAGAACACCGGGGAGCTGTTTTTT.

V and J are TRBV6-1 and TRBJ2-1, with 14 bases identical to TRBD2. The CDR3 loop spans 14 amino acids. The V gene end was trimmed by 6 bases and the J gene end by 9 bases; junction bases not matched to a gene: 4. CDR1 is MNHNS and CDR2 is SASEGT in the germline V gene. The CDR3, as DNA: TGTGCCAGCAGGACTGGACTAGCGGGAGGTGAGCAGTTCTTC. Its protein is CASRTGLAGGEQFF.

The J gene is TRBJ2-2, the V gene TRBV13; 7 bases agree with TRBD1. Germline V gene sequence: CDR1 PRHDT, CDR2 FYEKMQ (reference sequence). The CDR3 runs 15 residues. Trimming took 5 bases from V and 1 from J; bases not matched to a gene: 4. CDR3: CASSHGTENTGELFF. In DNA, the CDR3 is TGTGCCAGCAGCCACGGGACAGAGAACACCGGGGAGCTGTTTTTT.

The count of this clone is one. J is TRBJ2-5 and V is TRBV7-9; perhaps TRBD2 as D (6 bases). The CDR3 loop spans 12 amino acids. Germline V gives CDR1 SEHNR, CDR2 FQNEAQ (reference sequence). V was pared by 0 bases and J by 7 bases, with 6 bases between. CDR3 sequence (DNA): TGTGCCAGCAGCTTAGCGGGGGGGACCCAGTACTTC. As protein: CASSLAGGTQYF.

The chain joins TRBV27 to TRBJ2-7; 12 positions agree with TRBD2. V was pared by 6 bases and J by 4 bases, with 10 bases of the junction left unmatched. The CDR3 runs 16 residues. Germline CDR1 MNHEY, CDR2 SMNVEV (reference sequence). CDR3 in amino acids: CASRGIGLAGLYEQYF. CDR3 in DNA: TGTGCCAGCAGGGGGATCGGACTAGCGGGGCTTTACGAGCAGTACTTC.

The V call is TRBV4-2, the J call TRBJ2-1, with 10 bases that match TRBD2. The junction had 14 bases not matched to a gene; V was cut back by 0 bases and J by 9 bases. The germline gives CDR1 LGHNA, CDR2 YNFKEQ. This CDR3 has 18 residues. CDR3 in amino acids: CASSQDPSPSGRDSEQFF. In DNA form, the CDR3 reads TGTGCCAGCAGCCAAGACCCCTCTCCTAGCGGGAGAGACAGTGAGCAGTTCTTC.

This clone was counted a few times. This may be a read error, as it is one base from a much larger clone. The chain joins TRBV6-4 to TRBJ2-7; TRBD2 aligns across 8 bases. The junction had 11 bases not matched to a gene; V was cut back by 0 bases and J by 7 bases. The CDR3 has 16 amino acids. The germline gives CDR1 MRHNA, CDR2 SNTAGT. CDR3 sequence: CASSDSDSGSYNEQYF. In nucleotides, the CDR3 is TGTGCCAGCAGTGACTCTGACAGCGGGAGTTACAATGAGCAGTACTTC.